This record covers a single T cell receptor (beta chain). Its antigen is not identified. These data are taken from a study of cytomegalovirus exposure and HLA in healthy donors. A 120-subject validation cohort, separate from the 666-subject first cohort, supplied the donors. TCRdb's table, derived via immunoSEQ multiplex PCR, lists solely in-frame clones and lacks some. In the table there are around 170,000 clones, approximately 81% of which are singletons. Regarding the study as a whole: The finding came from a later analysis; first-cohort TCR clusters tended to co-occur in the roughly 110 validation repertoires.

The sequence came from a man between 18 and 35 years old in good health and CMV-seropositive. Sequencing was performed on PBMCs.

The CDR3 reads CSVEWQSYNEQFF. The CDR3 region has the DNA TGCAGCGTTGAGTGGCAGTCCTACAATGAGCAGTTCTTC. The chain is built from TRBV29-1 and TRBJ2-1, with D unresolved. CDR3 size: 13 residues. The germline gives CDR1 SQVTM, CDR2 ANQGSEA. V lost 3 bases, J lost 1 base, and 7 bases lay in between.